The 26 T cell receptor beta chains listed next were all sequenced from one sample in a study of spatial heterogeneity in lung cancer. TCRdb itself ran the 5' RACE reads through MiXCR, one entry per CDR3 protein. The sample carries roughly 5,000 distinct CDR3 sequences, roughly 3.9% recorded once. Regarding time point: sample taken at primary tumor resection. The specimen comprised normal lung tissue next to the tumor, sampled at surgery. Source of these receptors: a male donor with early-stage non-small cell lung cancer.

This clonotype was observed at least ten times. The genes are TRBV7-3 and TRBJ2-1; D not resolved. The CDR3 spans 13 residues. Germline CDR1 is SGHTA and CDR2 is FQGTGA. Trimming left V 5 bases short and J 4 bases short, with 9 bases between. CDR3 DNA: TGTGCCAGCAGCCCAGACACGTACAATGAGCAGTTCTTC. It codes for CASSPDTYNEQFF.

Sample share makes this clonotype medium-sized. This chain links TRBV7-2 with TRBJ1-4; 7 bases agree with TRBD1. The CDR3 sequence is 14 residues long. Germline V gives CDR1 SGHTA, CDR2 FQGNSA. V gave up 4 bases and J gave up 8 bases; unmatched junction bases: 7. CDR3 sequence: CASSYGQAGEKLFF. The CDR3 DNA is TGTGCCAGCAGCTATGGACAGGCGGGGGAAAAACTGTTTTTT.

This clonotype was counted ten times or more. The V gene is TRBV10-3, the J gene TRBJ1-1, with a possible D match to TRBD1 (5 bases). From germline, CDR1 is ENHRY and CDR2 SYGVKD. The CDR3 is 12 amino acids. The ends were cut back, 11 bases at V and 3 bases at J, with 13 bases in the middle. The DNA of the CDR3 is TGTGCCTCCTCAGGGTTTGACACTGAAGCTTTCTTT. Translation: CASSGFDTEAFF.

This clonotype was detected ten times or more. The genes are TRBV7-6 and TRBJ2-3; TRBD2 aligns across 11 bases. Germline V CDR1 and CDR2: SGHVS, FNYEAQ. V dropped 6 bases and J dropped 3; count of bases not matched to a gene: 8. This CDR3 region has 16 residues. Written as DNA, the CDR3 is TGTGCCAGCAGGCCAACTAGCGGGAGAGGGACAGATACGCAGTATTTT. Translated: CASRPTSGRGTDTQYF.

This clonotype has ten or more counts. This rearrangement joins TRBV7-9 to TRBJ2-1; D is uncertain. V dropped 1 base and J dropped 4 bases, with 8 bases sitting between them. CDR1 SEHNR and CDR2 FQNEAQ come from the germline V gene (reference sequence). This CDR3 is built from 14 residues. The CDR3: CASSLGSSYNEQFF. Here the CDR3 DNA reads TGTGCCAGCAGCTTAGGAAGCTCGTACAATGAGCAGTTCTTC.

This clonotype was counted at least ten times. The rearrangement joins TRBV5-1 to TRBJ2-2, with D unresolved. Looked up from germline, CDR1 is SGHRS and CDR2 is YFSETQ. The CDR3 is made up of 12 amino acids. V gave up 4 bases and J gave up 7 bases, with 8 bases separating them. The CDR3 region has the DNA TGCGCCAGCAGCCCTGCGGACGGGGAGCTGTTTTTT. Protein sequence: CASSPADGELFF. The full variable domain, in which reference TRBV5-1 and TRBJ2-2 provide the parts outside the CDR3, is KAGVTQTPRYLIKTRGQQVTLSCSPISGHRSVSWYQQTPGQGLQFLFEYFSETQRNKGNFPGRFSGRQFSNSRSEMNVSTLELGDSALYLCASSPADGELFFGEGSRLTVL.

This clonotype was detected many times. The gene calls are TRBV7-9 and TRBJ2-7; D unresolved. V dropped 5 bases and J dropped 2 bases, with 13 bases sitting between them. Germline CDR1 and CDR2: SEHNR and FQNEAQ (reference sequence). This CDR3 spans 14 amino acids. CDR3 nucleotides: TGTGCCAGCAGCCCCCCGACGGAGACCTACGAGCAGTACTTC. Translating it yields CASSPPTETYEQYF.

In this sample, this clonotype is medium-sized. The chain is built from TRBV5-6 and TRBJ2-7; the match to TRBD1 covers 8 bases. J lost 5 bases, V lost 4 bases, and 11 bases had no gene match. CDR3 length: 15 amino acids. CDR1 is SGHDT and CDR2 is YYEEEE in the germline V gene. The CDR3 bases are TGTGCCAGCAGCCATAGGAAGGCAGGGGGCCACGAGCAGTACTTC. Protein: CASSHRKAGGHEQYF.

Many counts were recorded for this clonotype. CDR3 nucleotide sequence: TGTGCCAGCTCACCACCTTTCCTTGAGCAGTTCTTC. Translated, it gives CASSPPFLEQFF. The gene calls are TRBV18 and TRBJ2-1, with D uncertain. Trimming removed 0 bases from V and 9 bases from J, with 6 bases in between. Looked up from germline, CDR1 is KGHSH and CDR2 is LQKENI. CDR3 length equals 12 residues. Full variable domain (remainder filled in from reference TRBV18 and TRBJ2-1): NAGVMQNPRHLVRRRGQEARLRCSPMKGHSHVYWYRQLPEEGLKFMVYLQKENIIDESGMPKERFSAEFPKEGPSILRIQQVVRGDSAAYFCASSPPFLEQFFGPGTRLTVL.

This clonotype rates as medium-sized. CDR3 loop: CASSTAGLQSEAFF. The CDR3 nucleotides are TGTGCCAGCAGTACAGCAGGGTTGCAATCTGAAGCTTTCTTT. The chain combines TRBV6-5 with TRBJ1-1; D might be TRBD1 (5 bases). Germline values: CDR1 MNHEY, CDR2 SVGAGI. With 5 bases removed from V and 6 bases from J, the gap between germline ends came to 16 bases. The CDR3 length is 14 residues.

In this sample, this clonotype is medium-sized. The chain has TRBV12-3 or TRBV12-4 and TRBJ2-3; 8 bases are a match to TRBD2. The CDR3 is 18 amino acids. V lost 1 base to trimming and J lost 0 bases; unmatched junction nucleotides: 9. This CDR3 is CASSLGLAGDLSTDTQYF. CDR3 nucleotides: TGTGCCAGCAGTTTAGGGCTAGCGGGCGACCTTAGCACAGATACGCAGTATTTT.

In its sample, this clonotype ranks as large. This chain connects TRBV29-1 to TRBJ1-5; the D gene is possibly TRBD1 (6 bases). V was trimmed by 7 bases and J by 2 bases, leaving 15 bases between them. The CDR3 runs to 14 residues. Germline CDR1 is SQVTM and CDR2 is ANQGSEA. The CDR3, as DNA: TGCAGCGCCTCGACAGGACTCGGCAATCAGCCCCAGCATTTT. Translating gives CSASTGLGNQPQHF.

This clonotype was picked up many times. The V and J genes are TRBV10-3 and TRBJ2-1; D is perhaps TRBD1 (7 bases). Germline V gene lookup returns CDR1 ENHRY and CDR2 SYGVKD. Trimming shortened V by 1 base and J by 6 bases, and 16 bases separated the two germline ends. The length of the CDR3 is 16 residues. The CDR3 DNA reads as TGTGCCATCAGTGAGTTCGCGGGACAGCAAAGCAATGAGCAGTTCTTC. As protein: CAISEFAGQQSNEQFF.

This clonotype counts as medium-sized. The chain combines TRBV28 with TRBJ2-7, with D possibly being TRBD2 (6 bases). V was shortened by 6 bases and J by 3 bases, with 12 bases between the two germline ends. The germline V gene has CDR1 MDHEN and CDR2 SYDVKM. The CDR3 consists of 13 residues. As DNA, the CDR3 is TGTGCCAGCAGATCCGGGACTCGCTACGAGCAGTACTTC. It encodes CASRSGTRYEQYF.

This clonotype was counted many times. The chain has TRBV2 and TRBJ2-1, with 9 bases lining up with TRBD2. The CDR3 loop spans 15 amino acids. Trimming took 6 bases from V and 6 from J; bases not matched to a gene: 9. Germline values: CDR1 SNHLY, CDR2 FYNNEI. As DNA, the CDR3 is TGTGCCAGCAGGACGGCGGGGGGGCCTATCAATGAGCAGTTCTTC. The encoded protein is CASRTAGGPINEQFF.

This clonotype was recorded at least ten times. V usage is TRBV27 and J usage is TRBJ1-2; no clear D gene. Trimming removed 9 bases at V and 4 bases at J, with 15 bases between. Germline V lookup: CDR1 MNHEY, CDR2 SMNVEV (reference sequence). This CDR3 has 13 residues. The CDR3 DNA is TGTGCCAGTACAGCGAACTCCCTCTATGGCTACACCTTC. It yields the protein CASTANSLYGYTF.

CDR3 sequence: CASSLVGGPLDEQFF. As DNA, the CDR3 is TGTGCCAGCAGCTTAGTGGGAGGGCCTCTGGATGAGCAGTTCTTC. The chain carries TRBV7-3 and TRBJ2-1; TRBD2 matches at 7 bases. Germline CDR1 is SGHTA and CDR2 is FQGTGA. V was pared by 2 bases and J by 8 bases, with 9 bases of the junction left unmatched. This CDR3 has 15 amino acids.

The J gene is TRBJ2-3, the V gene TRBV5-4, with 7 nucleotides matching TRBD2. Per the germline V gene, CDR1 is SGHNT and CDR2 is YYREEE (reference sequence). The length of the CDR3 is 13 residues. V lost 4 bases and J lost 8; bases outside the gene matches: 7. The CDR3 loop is CASSRDYPGTQYF. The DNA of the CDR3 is TGTGCCAGCAGCCGGGACTATCCGGGTACGCAGTATTTT.

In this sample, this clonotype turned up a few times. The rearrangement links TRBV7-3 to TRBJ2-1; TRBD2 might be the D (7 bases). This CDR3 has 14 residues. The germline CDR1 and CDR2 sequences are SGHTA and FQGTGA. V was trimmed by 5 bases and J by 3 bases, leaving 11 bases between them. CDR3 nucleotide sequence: TGTGCCAGCAGCCCCGGGGGGCTCTACAATGAGCAGTTCTTC. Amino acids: CASSPGGLYNEQFF.

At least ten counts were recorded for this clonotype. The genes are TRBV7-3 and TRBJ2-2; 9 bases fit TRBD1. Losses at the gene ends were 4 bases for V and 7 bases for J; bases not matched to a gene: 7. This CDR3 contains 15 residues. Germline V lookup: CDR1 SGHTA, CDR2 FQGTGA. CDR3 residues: CASSSDRGPGGELFF. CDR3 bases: TGTGCCAGCAGCTCGGACAGGGGTCCGGGCGGGGAGCTGTTTTTT.

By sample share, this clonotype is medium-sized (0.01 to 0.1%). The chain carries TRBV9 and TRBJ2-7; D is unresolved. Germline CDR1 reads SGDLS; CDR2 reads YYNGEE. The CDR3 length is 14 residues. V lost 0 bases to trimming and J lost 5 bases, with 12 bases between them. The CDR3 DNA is TGTGCCAGCAGCGTAGGAAGGGTGTCCCACGAGCAGTACTTC. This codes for CASSVGRVSHEQYF.

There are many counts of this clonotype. The CDR3 nucleotides read TGTGCCAGCAGCCCCTGGACAGGGGGCGGCGAGCAGTACTTC. This codes for CASSPWTGGGEQYF. The V gene is TRBV7-3, the J gene TRBJ2-7; 11 bases fit TRBD1. Germline V gene sequence: CDR1 SGHTA, CDR2 FQGTGA. This CDR3 spans 14 amino acids. Trimming cost V 5 bases and J 6 bases; bases outside gene matches: 6.

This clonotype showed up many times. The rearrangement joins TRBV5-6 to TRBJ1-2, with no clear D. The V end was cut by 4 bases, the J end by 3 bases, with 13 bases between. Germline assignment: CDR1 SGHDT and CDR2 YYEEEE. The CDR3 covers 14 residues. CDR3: CASSTGLHHYGYTF. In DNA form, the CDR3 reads TGTGCCAGCAGCACCGGGCTTCACCACTATGGCTACACCTTC.

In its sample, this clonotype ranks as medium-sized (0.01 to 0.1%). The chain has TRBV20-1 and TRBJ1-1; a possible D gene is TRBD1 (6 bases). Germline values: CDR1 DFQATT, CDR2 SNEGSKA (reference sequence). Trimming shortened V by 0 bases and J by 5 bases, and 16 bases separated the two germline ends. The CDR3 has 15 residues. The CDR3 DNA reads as TGCAGTGCTAGAGATAGGCAGGGGTACGAGACTGAAGCTTTCTTT. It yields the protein CSARDRQGYETEAFF.

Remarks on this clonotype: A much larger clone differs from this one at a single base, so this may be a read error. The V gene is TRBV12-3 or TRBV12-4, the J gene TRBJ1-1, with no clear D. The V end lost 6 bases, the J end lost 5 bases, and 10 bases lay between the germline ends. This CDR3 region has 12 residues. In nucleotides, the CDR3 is TGTGCCAGCAGCGCATGGGGTACTGAAGCTTTCTTT. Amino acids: CASSAWGTEAFF.

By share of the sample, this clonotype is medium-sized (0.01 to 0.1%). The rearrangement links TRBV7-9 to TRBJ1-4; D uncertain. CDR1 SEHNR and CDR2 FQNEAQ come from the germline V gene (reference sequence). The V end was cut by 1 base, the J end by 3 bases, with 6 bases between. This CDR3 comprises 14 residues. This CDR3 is CASSLGAANEKLFF. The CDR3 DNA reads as TGTGCCAGCAGCTTAGGGGCGGCTAATGAAAAACTGTTTTTT. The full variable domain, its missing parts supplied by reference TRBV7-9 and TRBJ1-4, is DTGVSQNPRHKITKRGQNVTFRCDPISEHNRLYWYRQTLGQGPEFLTYFQNEAQLEKSRLLSDRFSAERPKGSFSTLEIQRTEQGDSAMYLCASSLGAANEKLFFGSGTQLSVL.